The 27 T cell receptor beta chains below were found in one sample sequenced in a study of blood T cell repertoires in COVID-19. Here immunoSEQ multiplex PCR was the method, and the copy in TCRdb shows in-frame clones only, minus some. The sample records about 180,000 clones, approximately 82% being singletons. The sample comprised PBMCs or T cells enriched from blood (not recorded which). Every receptor here comes from a man aged 50 to 60 who had recovered from COVID-19.

For the CDR3, the DNA is TGTGCCAGCAGCTTAGCCGGGACAGGGGCGGAAAAACTGTTTTTT. Its translation is CASSLAGTGAEKLFF. The chain links TRBV5-6 to TRBJ1-4, with TRBD1 identical over 10 bases. Trimming took 2 bases from V and 8 from J; bases not matched to a gene: 6. The CDR3 sequence is 15 residues long. CDR1 and CDR2 (germline): SGHDT, YYEEEE.

The rearrangement uses TRBV11-3 and TRBJ2-5; 16 bases match TRBD2. This CDR3 spans 16 amino acids. V was clipped by 5 bases and J by 2 bases; unmatched bases: 2. In germline, CDR1 is SGHNT, CDR2 YENEEA. In nucleotides, the CDR3 is TGTGCCAGCAGCCTGGGACTAGCGGGGGGGCAAGAGACCCAGTACTTC. Its protein is CASSLGLAGGQETQYF.

The sample holds one count of this clone. V usage is TRBV3-1 (or the pseudogene TRBV3-2) and J usage is TRBJ1-2; the match to TRBD1 covers 7 bases. CDR3 size: 14 residues. CDR1 and CDR2 from the germline V gene are LGHDT and YNNKEL (reference sequence). Trimming removed 7 bases from V and 2 bases from J; junction bases left unmatched: 7. Here the CDR3 reads CASTNRGRNYGYTF. The DNA of the CDR3 is TGTGCCAGCACCAACAGGGGACGGAACTATGGCTACACCTTC.

The chain combines TRBV28 with TRBJ1-2; no definite D call. The CDR3 is 12 residues long. CDR1 is MDHEN, CDR2 SYDVKM, per germline. V gave up 2 bases and J gave up 5 bases, with 6 bases separating them. The CDR3 region is CASSLQVYGYTF. Here the CDR3 DNA reads TGTGCCAGCAGTTTACAGGTGTATGGCTACACCTTC.

The chain carries TRBV5-6 and TRBJ1-2; D not certain. V was clipped by 0 bases and J by 0 bases, with 12 bases between them. The germline V gene has CDR1 SGHDT and CDR2 YYEEEE. The CDR3 is 16 amino acids. CDR3 residues: CASSLGPGKSNYGYTF. Written as DNA, the CDR3 is TGTGCCAGCAGCTTGGGTCCCGGGAAATCTAACTATGGCTACACCTTC.

Note on this clone: Mismatch with germline at one junction end may stem from a read error. This sequence joins TRBV5-5 and TRBJ1-5; TRBD1 is a possible D gene (5 bases). The CDR3 sequence is 14 residues long. CDR1 and CDR2 (germline): SGHKS, YYEKEE (reference sequence). The CDR3 protein is CARSLGGGNQPQHF. The CDR3 DNA follows: TGTGCCCGCAGCTTGGGGGGGGGCAATCAGCCCCAGCATTTT.

The V call is TRBV5-8, the J call TRBJ2-7, with D possibly matching TRBD1 (6 bases). The V gene's germline CDR1 is SGHTS and CDR2 YDEGEE. The CDR3 extends over 15 amino acids. Trimming removed 2 bases from V and 0 bases from J, with 12 bases in between. CDR3 sequence reads: CASSFRGRFSYEQYF. CDR3 DNA: TGTGCCAGCAGCTTCAGGGGTAGGTTCTCCTACGAGCAGTACTTC.

V and J are TRBV7-9 and TRBJ2-7; TRBD1 matches at 7 bases. The CDR3 totals 15 residues. Germline V gene lookup returns CDR1 SEHNR and CDR2 FQNEAQ (reference sequence). Germline trimming cut 5 bases from V and 5 bases from J; bases unmatched to any gene: 12. The CDR3 bases are TGTGCCAGCAGCCTACGACAGGGTGGGCTCCACGAGCAGTACTTC. Translation gives CASSLRQGGLHEQYF.

The genes are TRBV6-5 and TRBJ2-1; D might be TRBD1 (6 bases). The CDR3 runs 13 residues. V was trimmed by 11 bases and J by 3 bases, leaving 14 bases between them. Germline CDR1 is MNHEY and CDR2 is SVGAGI. The CDR3, as DNA: TGTGCCGCGAGCCCGGACAGCTACAATGAGCAGTTCTTC. Translating gives CAASPDSYNEQFF.

The chain has TRBV10-3 and TRBJ1-4, with 11 bases matching TRBD1. Germline loops: CDR1 ENHRY, CDR2 SYGVKD. The CDR3 is made up of 15 amino acids. V lost 5 bases to trimming and J lost 6 bases; unmatched junction nucleotides: 5. CDR3 sequence reads: CAISQDRGRDEKLFF. In DNA form, the CDR3 reads TGTGCCATCAGTCAGGACAGGGGGCGGGATGAAAAACTGTTTTTT.

This clone showed up just once. The rearrangement uses TRBV10-3 and TRBJ2-1, with D possibly being TRBD1 (6 bases). The germline CDR1 and CDR2 sequences are ENHRY and SYGVKD. The CDR3 has 13 amino acids. V lost 7 bases and J 0 bases, leaving 7 bases between the germline ends. This CDR3 reads CAITDSSYNEQFF. CDR3 coding DNA: TGTGCCATCACGGACAGCTCCTACAATGAGCAGTTCTTC.

V is TRBV6-5 and J is TRBJ1-2; the match to TRBD1 covers 7 bases. V lost 1 base to trimming and J lost 2 bases; unmatched junction nucleotides: 4. Germline CDR1 MNHEY, CDR2 SVGAGI. The CDR3 has 15 amino acids. The CDR3 DNA is TGTGCCAGCAGTTACTACCAGACAGGGAACTATGGCTACACCTTC. The encoded protein is CASSYYQTGNYGYTF.

The chain has TRBV9 and TRBJ1-2; no definite D call. The CDR3 is 14 residues long. With 0 bases removed from V and 4 bases from J, the gap between germline ends came to 10 bases. Germline-derived CDR1 and CDR2 are SGDLS and YYNGEE. For the CDR3, the DNA is TGTGCCAGCAGCGTAGAGTCCGGAGTCTATGGCTACACCTTC. Its translation: CASSVESGVYGYTF.

This clone was recorded a few times. In DNA, the CDR3 is TGTGCCAGCTCTCAACAGGGGGCTTATAATTCACCCCTCCACTTT. Protein: CASSQQGAYNSPLHF. The chain employs TRBV18 and TRBJ1-6, with 9 bases matching TRBD1. J gave up 4 bases and V 6 bases, and 4 bases lay outside the gene matches. The CDR3 contains 15 residues. The germline V gene has CDR1 KGHSH and CDR2 LQKENI.

This clone was recorded a few times. The chain links TRBV12-5 to TRBJ2-1, with 8 nucleotides matching TRBD1. With 7 bases clipped from V and 4 bases from J, the junction kept 6 bases outside the gene matches. Germline CDR1 reads LGHNT; CDR2 reads FRNRAP. This CDR3 contains 14 residues. The CDR3 DNA follows: TGTGCTAGTGTTCCGGGACAGGCGTACAATGAGCAGTTCTTC. Protein sequence: CASVPGQAYNEQFF.

The table lists this clone with a count of one. The genes are TRBV5-4 and TRBJ2-5; TRBD1 is a possible D gene (5 bases). Trimming cost V 0 bases and J 4 bases, with 16 bases left between them. CDR3 length: 16 residues. The germline CDR1 and CDR2 sequences are SGHNT and YYREEE (reference sequence). CDR3 coding DNA: TGTGCCAGCAGCTTGGCCTTGGGCAGGGTGGGAGAGACCCAGTACTTC. Translated: CASSLALGRVGETQYF.

The gene calls are TRBV9 and TRBJ1-1; D unclear. Germline V lookup: CDR1 SGDLS, CDR2 YYNGEE. Trimming removed 1 base at V and 1 base at J, with 8 bases between. The CDR3 has 14 amino acids. In DNA form, the CDR3 reads TGTGCCAGCAGCGTATACGAGGGGAACACTGAAGCTTTCTTT. Encoded protein: CASSVYEGNTEAFF.

V is TRBV6-5 and J is TRBJ1-1, with 8 bases identical to TRBD1. The germline CDR1 and CDR2 sequences are MNHEY and SVGAGI. V lost 6 bases and J lost 2; bases outside the gene matches: 5. The CDR3 has 14 amino acids. The CDR3 nucleotides read TGTGCCAGCAGGTCGACAGGGGATAACACTGAAGCTTTCTTT. Its protein is CASRSTGDNTEAFF.

The rearrangement uses TRBV30 and TRBJ1-1; D perhaps matches TRBD1 (6 bases). V was shortened by 7 bases and J by 1 base, with 13 bases between the two germline ends. Germline V gene lookup returns CDR1 GTSNPN and CDR2 SVGIG (reference sequence). The CDR3 is made up of 13 amino acids. In nucleotides, the CDR3 is TGTGCCTACGAGGTGGACAGGAACACTGAAGCTTTCTTT. Translated: CAYEVDRNTEAFF.

The chain joins TRBV28 to TRBJ2-4; D may be TRBD1 (6 bases). Looked up from germline, CDR1 is MDHEN and CDR2 is SYDVKM. The CDR3 covers 14 residues. Trimming shortened V by 3 bases and J by 5 bases, and 11 bases separated the two germline ends. This chain's CDR3 is CASSFTGTQNIQYF. CDR3 DNA: TGTGCCAGCAGTTTCACAGGGACACAAAACATTCAGTACTTC.

This clone occurred a few times. This chain links TRBV5-5 with TRBJ1-5; D is perhaps TRBD1 (6 bases). V lost 4 bases and J lost 12, with 20 bases in between. The germline CDR1 and CDR2 sequences are SGHKS and YYEKEE (reference sequence). This CDR3 spans 14 amino acids. CDR3 amino acids: CASSPDRPRLGQHF. CDR3 nucleotide sequence: TGTGCCAGCAGCCCGGACAGACCCCGCTTAGGCCAGCATTTT.

The rearrangement uses TRBV5-1 and TRBJ2-1; 9 nucleotides match TRBD2. There are 15 residues in the CDR3. The V and J ends lost 0 bases and 4 bases, in that order; junction bases with no gene match: 2. CDR1 is SGHRS and CDR2 is YFSETQ in the germline V gene. The chain's CDR3 is CASSLGLAGYNEQFF. In DNA, the CDR3 is TGCGCCAGCAGCTTGGGCCTAGCGGGGTACAATGAGCAGTTCTTC.

The CDR3 DNA is TGCAGCGTCCAGTCAGGGTTCGGTGGCTATGGCTACACCTTC. Its translation: CSVQSGFGGYGYTF. This chain connects TRBV29-1 to TRBJ1-2; tentative D call: TRBD1 (5 bases). The CDR3 extends over 14 amino acids. V lost 6 bases and J 4 bases, leaving 18 bases between the germline ends. From germline, CDR1 is SQVTM and CDR2 ANQGSEA.

The chain combines TRBV19 with TRBJ1-1; tentatively, D is TRBD1 (6 bases). CDR3 length equals 16 residues. With 1 base removed from V and 7 bases from J, the gap between germline ends came to 19 bases. Germline V lookup: CDR1 LNHDA, CDR2 SQIVND (reference sequence). The CDR3, as DNA: TGTGCCAGTAGTATAGCCGCGGGGGGCCCTCGCCTTGAAGCTTTCTTT. This encodes CASSIAAGGPRLEAFF.

This chain connects TRBV27 to TRBJ2-7; D is perhaps TRBD2 (5 bases). The V gene's germline CDR1 is MNHEY and CDR2 SMNVEV (reference sequence). Between the trimmed V and J ends, which lost 3 bases and 5 bases, there was a span of 14 bases. CDR3 size: 14 residues. The CDR3 reads CASSFDYQRHEQYF. CDR3 nucleotide sequence: TGTGCCAGCAGTTTTGACTACCAGCGTCACGAGCAGTACTTC.

The gene calls are TRBV12-3 or TRBV12-4 and TRBJ1-2; no definite D call. Trimming removed 6 bases from V and 4 bases from J, with 12 bases in between. The CDR3 is made up of 13 amino acids. This CDR3 reads CASRDGGVYGYTF. The CDR3 coding sequence is TGTGCCAGCAGGGACGGCGGGGTCTATGGCTACACCTTC.

The chain links TRBV30 to TRBJ1-2; D remains ambiguous. Trimming pared 5 bases from V and 0 bases from J, leaving 16 bases between. The CDR3 consists of 15 residues. Germline V CDR1 and CDR2: GTSNPN, SVGIG (reference sequence). The DNA for the CDR3 is TGTGCCTGGGGATCGGAGGGAGGGACTAACTATGGCTACACCTTC. Translation: CAWGSEGGTNYGYTF.